Listed below are T cell receptor beta chains from one sample, sequenced in a study of CD8 T cells in Susac syndrome. TCRdb redid the calling of the immunoSEQ multiplex PCR reads with MiXCR, one entry per CDR3 protein. The data hold 85,000 to 95,000 distinct CDR3 sequences, with just under 95% observed a single time. Sequenced sample: CD4+ T cells from PBMCs. The receptor set was obtained from a human donor with Susac syndrome. The CDR3 runs from the conserved cysteine through the conserved F or W. D genes are given only for firm matches. The size entry is marked missing in some rows and otherwise reads once, few, many or a size class.

>.|TRBV7-2|.|TRBJ1-3
CASSLNRDRNTIYF
TGTGCCAGCAGCTTAAACAGGGATAGAAACACCATATATTTT
>.|TRBV18|.|TRBJ2-5
CASSPVNRETQYF
TGTGCCAGCTCACCAGTGAACAGGGAGACCCAGTACTTC
>.|TRBV5-1|.|TRBJ1-6
CASSRDGTMDSPLHF
TGCGCCAGCAGCAGGGACGGGACTATGGATTCACCCCTCCACTTT
>.|TRBV9|.|TRBJ1-5
CASSPPGSNQPQHF
TGTGCCAGCAGCCCTCCCGGGAGCAATCAGCCCCAGCATTTT
>TRBD2|TRBV3-1|.|TRBJ2-5
CASSQDCGGYQETQYF
TGTGCCAGCAGCCAAGATTGCGGGGGGTACCAAGAGACCCAGTACTTC
>TRBD1|TRBV10-3|.|TRBJ2-5
CAIRPSTGSETQYF
TGTGCCATCAGACCATCGACAGGGTCGGAGACCCAGTACTTC
>TRBD2|TRBV4-3|once|TRBJ2-2
CASSQVSPSGDTGELFF
TGCGCCAGCAGCCAAGTTAGTCCTAGCGGGGACACCGGGGAGCTGTTTTTT
>.|TRBV18|.|TRBJ2-7
CASSPSQRAYEQYF
TGTGCCAGCTCACCATCGCAACGGGCCTACGAGCAGTACTTC
>.|TRBV30|once|TRBJ2-7
CAWGLYEQYF
TGTGCCTGGGGGCTTTACGAGCAGTACTTC
>.|TRBV27|.|TRBJ2-7
CASSLGDLGYEQYF
TGTGCCAGCAGCCTAGGGGATCTAGGGTACGAGCAGTACTTC
>.|TRBV18|.|TRBJ1-1
CASSPDVSTEAFF
TGTGCCAGCTCACCGGACGTGAGCACTGAAGCTTTCTTT
>TRBD1|TRBV13|.|TRBJ2-2
CASSEGGPGELFF
TGTGCCAGCAGCGAAGGGGGCCCCGGGGAGCTGTTTTTT
>TRBD1|TRBV24-1|.|TRBJ2-5
CATRQGAQETQYF
TGTGCCACCAGACAGGGGGCTCAAGAGACCCAGTACTTC
>.|TRBV6-5|.|TRBJ2-2
CASSYSGPISTGELFF
TGTGCCAGCAGTTACTCGGGACCGATTTCAACCGGGGAGCTGTTTTTT
>TRBD1|TRBV12-3/TRBV12-4|.|TRBJ1-1
CASSFVGSGGLEAFF
TGTGCCAGCAGTTTCGTCGGGTCAGGGGGCCTTGAAGCTTTCTTT
>.|TRBV30|.|TRBJ1-1
CAWSRGVGVNTEAFF
TGTGCCTGGAGTCGTGGGGTCGGGGTTAACACTGAAGCTTTCTTT
>.|TRBV20-1|once|TRBJ2-2
CSARVGLANTGELFF
TGCAGTGCTAGGGTGGGATTAGCGAACACCGGGGAGCTGTTTTTT
>.|TRBV29-1|.|TRBJ1-2
CSVGGGGGYTF
TGCAGCGTTGGTGGGGGGGGCGGCTACACCTTC
>.|TRBV7-2|.|TRBJ2-5
CASSLYQGIQETQYF
TGTGCCAGCAGCTTATACCAGGGTATTCAAGAGACCCAGTACTTC
>TRBD1|TRBV2|.|TRBJ2-5
CASRGHRGETQYF
TGTGCCAGCAGGGGACACAGGGGAGAGACCCAGTACTTC
>.|TRBV28|.|TRBJ1-1
CASIPSEGGVNTEAFF
TGTGCCAGCATCCCTTCGGAGGGCGGAGTGAACACTGAAGCTTTCTTT
>.|TRBV19|.|TRBJ1-6
CASSTTTPNSPLHF
TGTGCCAGTAGTACGACAACGCCCAATTCACCCCTCCACTTT
>TRBD1|TRBV7-9|.|TRBJ1-2
CASSLGQEYYGYTF
TGTGCCAGCAGCTTGGGACAGGAATACTATGGCTACACCTTC
>TRBD2|TRBV20-1|.|TRBJ2-5
CSASIASGQTQYF
TGCAGTGCTAGCATAGCTAGCGGACAGACCCAGTACTTC
>.|TRBV20-1|few|TRBJ1-5
CSAREGDQPQHF
TGCAGTGCCCGAGAAGGGGATCAGCCCCAGCATTTT
>TRBD2|TRBV20-1|.|TRBJ2-1
CSAQGLVNEQFF
TGCAGTGCCCAAGGACTAGTCAATGAGCAGTTCTTC
>TRBD2|TRBV11-3|.|TRBJ2-1
CASSPRTSGGYNEQFF
TGTGCCAGCAGCCCGAGGACTAGCGGGGGTTACAATGAGCAGTTCTTC
>TRBD2|TRBV9|.|TRBJ2-1
CASSRTSGGARSYNEQFF
TGTGCCAGCAGCAGAACTAGCGGGGGGGCCCGGTCCTACAATGAGCAGTTCTTC
>.|TRBV28|.|TRBJ1-5
CASSLPSNSNQPQHF
TGTGCCAGCAGTTTACCCTCGAATAGCAATCAGCCCCAGCATTTT
>TRBD2|TRBV11-2|.|TRBJ2-5
CASSSGTSVETQYF
TGTGCCAGCAGCTCCGGGACTAGCGTAGAGACCCAGTACTTC
>TRBD1|TRBV3-1|.|TRBJ2-1
CASTNRDSSNEQFF
TGTGCCAGCACCAACCGGGACAGCTCCAATGAGCAGTTCTTC
>.|TRBV28|once|TRBJ2-7
CASSSNVLEQYF
TGTGCCAGCAGTTCCAACGTCCTTGAGCAGTACTTC
>TRBD2|TRBV29-1|.|TRBJ2-5
CSGGTSETQYF
TGCAGCGGGGGGACTAGCGAGACCCAGTACTTC
>.|TRBV28|.|TRBJ1-6
CASTPLGDRSSPLHF
TGTGCCAGCACCCCCCTGGGGGATCGGAGTTCACCCCTCCACTTT
>.|TRBV19|.|TRBJ2-5
CASSIVGATQYF
TGTGCCAGTAGTATTGTGGGGGCGACCCAGTACTTC
>.|TRBV20-1|.|TRBJ2-7
CSASAGLGSYEQYF
TGCAGTGCTAGCGCGGGGTTGGGGTCCTACGAGCAGTACTTC
>.|TRBV5-6|.|TRBJ1-5
CASSFSRRPVGRQHF
TGTGCCAGCAGCTTTTCCCGACGGCCAGTAGGTCGCCAGCATTTT
>TRBD2|TRBV5-1|.|TRBJ2-5
CASTPGLAGPETQYF
TGCGCCAGCACCCCAGGACTAGCGGGGCCAGAGACCCAGTACTTC
>.|TRBV30|.|TRBJ1-5
CAWSVGRVGNQPQHF
TGTGCCTGGAGTGTCGGTAGAGTTGGAAATCAGCCCCAGCATTTT
>.|TRBV30|.|TRBJ2-5
CAWSAGGLPETQYF
TGTGCCTGGAGTGCGGGGGGCCTCCCGGAGACCCAGTACTTC
>.|TRBV19|.|TRBJ2-5
CASRRNQETQYF
TGTGCCAGTAGGAGGAACCAAGAGACCCAGTACTTC
>.|TRBV7-8|few|TRBJ2-7
CASSSAGTGLGEQYF
TGTGCCAGCAGCTCCGCCGGGACCGGTCTGGGGGAGCAGTACTTC
>.|TRBV7-2|.|TRBJ2-5
CASRELGETQYF
TGTGCCAGCAGAGAATTGGGAGAGACCCAGTACTTC